These 3 T cell receptor beta chains were all obtained from the same sample, sequenced in a study of blood T cell repertoires in COVID-19. Sequencing was performed with immunoSEQ multiplex PCR; in TCRdb, only in-frame clones are kept and a portion is missing. This sample has roughly 25,000 clones, with about 82% found just once. Material for sequencing was peripheral blood. All receptors come from a human donor with active COVID-19. The donor label of this sample is uncertain.

The chain combines TRBV28 with TRBJ1-2, with TRBD1 as a possible D gene (5 bases). Germline CDR1 reads MDHEN; CDR2 reads SYDVKM. The CDR3 covers 13 residues. The V gene lost 5 bases and the J gene lost 8 bases, with 15 bases spanning the gap. For the CDR3, the DNA is TGTGCCAGCAGTCCAGCAGGGCTGAGGGGCTACACCTTC. Its protein product is CASSPAGLRGYTF.

This chain links TRBV7-8 with TRBJ2-7; TRBD2 aligns across 10 bases. The CDR3 is 15 residues long. Germline V gives CDR1 SGHVS, CDR2 FQNEAQ. Trimming removed 1 base from V and 4 bases from J; junction bases left unmatched: 4. In DNA form, the CDR3 reads TGTGCCAGCAGCTTAGGTAGCGGGGGGCCGTACGAGCAGTACTTC. This gives the protein CASSLGSGGPYEQYF.

This clone was recorded only once. This chain joins TRBV13 and TRBJ2-3, with D unresolved. In germline, CDR1 is PRHDT, CDR2 FYEKMQ (reference sequence). The CDR3 length is 13 residues. Trimming cost V 5 bases and J 6 bases, with 12 bases left between them. In DNA form, the CDR3 reads TGTGCCAGCAGCCCACCCGTCGAGGATACGCAGTATTTT. Translation: CASSPPVEDTQYF.